The 31 T cell receptor beta chains below all came from one sample that was sequenced in a study of Tregs in tolerant kidney transplant recipients. Repertoires were generated with immunoSEQ multiplex PCR, while TCRdb's copy carries only in-frame clones and drops some. The sample carries about 83,000 clones, nearly 98% recorded once. The sample in question was CD4+ T cells from blood, obtained before the transplant. The receptors were gathered from a human donor who received a combined kidney and bone marrow transplant.

This rearrangement joins TRBV19 to TRBJ2-3; 7 bases line up with TRBD2. The V segment lost 5 bases and the J segment 6 bases; nucleotides outside the gene matches: 11. The CDR3 contains 15 residues. In germline, CDR1 is LNHDA, CDR2 SQIVND (reference sequence). Here the CDR3 reads CASSPERDLVDTQYF. CDR3 sequence (DNA): TGTGCCAGTAGTCCCGAGCGGGACCTTGTGGATACGCAGTATTTT. The full variable domain, rest sourced from reference TRBV19 and TRBJ2-3, is DGGITQSPKYLFRKEGQNVTLSCEQNLNHDAMYWYRQDPGQGLRLIYYSQIVNDFQKGDIAEGYSVSREKKESFPLTVTSAQKNPTAFYLCASSPERDLVDTQYFGPGTRLTVL.

The sample holds one count of this clone. The J gene is TRBJ2-1, the V gene TRBV27, with D hard to call. V was trimmed by 3 bases and J by 0 bases, leaving 6 bases between them. The CDR3 runs to 14 residues. CDR1 and CDR2 (germline): MNHEY, SMNVEV (reference sequence). In DNA, the CDR3 is TGTGCCAGCAGTTTCGGCGGCTCCTACAATGAGCAGTTCTTC. Translated: CASSFGGSYNEQFF.

The chain joins TRBV7-6 to TRBJ1-1; 9 nucleotides align to TRBD1. J was trimmed by 3 bases and V by 2 bases; bases with no gene match: 13. The CDR3 extends over 18 amino acids. Germline V gene sequence: CDR1 SGHVS, CDR2 FNYEAQ. The CDR3 loop reads CASSLPRFWTGDDTEAFF. Here the CDR3 DNA reads TGTGCCAGCAGCTTACCCCGATTTTGGACAGGGGATGACACTGAAGCTTTCTTT.

CDR3 residues: CAWSGDRANTEAFF. The DNA of the CDR3 is TGTGCCTGGAGTGGGGACAGGGCTAACACTGAAGCTTTCTTT. This sequence joins TRBV30 and TRBJ1-1; 9 bases fit TRBD1. After removal of 1 base from V and 2 bases from J, the junction contained 2 bases not matched to a gene. Per germline, CDR1 GTSNPN and CDR2 SVGIG (reference sequence). The CDR3 loop spans 14 amino acids.

J is TRBJ1-2 and V is TRBV29-1, with D possibly TRBD1 on 5 matching bases. V dropped 6 bases and J dropped 1 base, with 15 bases sitting between them. This CDR3 spans 14 amino acids. The germline CDR1 and CDR2 sequences are SQVTM and ANQGSEA. The CDR3, as DNA: TGCAGCGTGCCGACAGCGCCGAGTAACTATGGCTACACCTTC. Translating it yields CSVPTAPSNYGYTF.

The count of this clone is one. The J gene is TRBJ1-3, the V gene TRBV30; D possibly corresponds to TRBD1 (5 bases). This CDR3 region has 14 residues. The V gene lost 4 bases and the J gene lost 2 bases, with 12 bases spanning the gap. Germline loops: CDR1 GTSNPN, CDR2 SVGIG (reference sequence). CDR3 in DNA: TGTGCCTGGAACGTCAGGGAAGCTGGAAACACCATATATTTT. Translated, it gives CAWNVREAGNTIYF.

The V and J genes are TRBV7-9 and TRBJ2-7, with 10 bases aligning to TRBD1. CDR3 length: 15 amino acids. Germline-derived CDR1 and CDR2 are SEHNR and FQNEAQ (reference sequence). Losses at the gene ends were 1 base for V and 3 bases for J; bases not matched to a gene: 3. CDR3 DNA sequence: TGTGCCAGCAGCTTAGGAAGGACAGGGGGCTACGAGCAGTACTTC. Protein sequence: CASSLGRTGGYEQYF. Full variable domain (remainder filled in from reference TRBV7-9 and TRBJ2-7): DTGVSQNPRHKITKRGQNVTFRCDPISEHNRLYWYRQTLGQGPEFLTYFQNEAQLEKSRLLSDRFSAERPKGSFSTLEIQRTEQGDSAMYLCASSLGRTGGYEQYFGPGTRLTVT.

The rearrangement uses TRBV4-3 and TRBJ1-4, with 7 bases fitting TRBD1. This CDR3 is 15 amino acids long. V lost 0 bases, J lost 6 bases, and 4 bases stayed unmatched. Germline lookup yields CDR1 LGHNA and CDR2 YSLEER. CDR3 DNA sequence: TGCGCCAGCAGCCAAGATCAGGGGGGTCATGAAAAACTGTTTTTT. This codes for CASSQDQGGHEKLFF.

In its sample, this clone was seen once. The chain recombines TRBV11-3 with TRBJ2-1; 12 bases fit TRBD2. The germline CDR1 and CDR2 sequences are SGHNT and YENEEA. The junction had 4 bases not matched to a gene; V was cut back by 4 bases and J by 6 bases. The CDR3 is 15 residues long. The CDR3 region is CASSYGLAGSNEQFF. The CDR3 DNA follows: TGTGCCAGCAGCTACGGACTAGCGGGGTCCAATGAGCAGTTCTTC.

The CDR3 here is CASSQGLAGGPHEQYF. DNA for the CDR3: TGTGCCAGCAGCCAAGGGCTAGCGGGAGGGCCTCACGAGCAGTACTTC. The J gene is TRBJ2-7, the V gene TRBV4-2, with 12 bases identical to TRBD2. The CDR3 is 16 residues long. The V gene end was trimmed by 1 base and the J gene end by 5 bases; junction bases not matched to a gene: 6. The V gene's germline CDR1 is LGHNA and CDR2 YNFKEQ.

The CDR3, as DNA: TGTGCCAGCAGCTCCTACAGACCCAATCAGCCCCAGCATTTT. Its translation is CASSSYRPNQPQHF. V usage is TRBV7-2 and J usage is TRBJ1-5; no clear D gene. This CDR3 contains 14 residues. Per germline, CDR1 SGHTA and CDR2 FQGNSA. V lost 4 bases, J lost 3 bases, and 10 bases lay in between.

This clone was counted once. The chain is built from TRBV25-1 and TRBJ1-1, with D tentatively TRBD1 (5 bases). Germline loops: CDR1 MGHDK, CDR2 SYGVNS. The CDR3 totals 13 residues. V lost 3 bases, J lost 4 bases, and 9 bases lay in between. DNA of the CDR3: TGTGCCAGCAGTGAGCGGAGGGGCACTGAAGCTTTCTTT. This gives the protein CASSERRGTEAFF.

V is TRBV29-1 and J is TRBJ1-1, with 8 nucleotides matching TRBD1. Trimming removed 7 bases from V and 3 bases from J; junction bases left unmatched: 4. The CDR3 has 12 residues. Looked up from germline, CDR1 is SQVTM and CDR2 is ANQGSEA. The CDR3, as DNA: TGCAGCGCTGGACAGGGTGACACTGAAGCTTTCTTT. Encoded protein: CSAGQGDTEAFF.

This chain connects TRBV30 to TRBJ2-1; D uncertain. In germline, CDR1 is GTSNPN, CDR2 SVGIG (reference sequence). CDR3 length: 18 amino acids. V lost 0 bases to trimming and J lost 5 bases, with 23 bases between them. The CDR3 loop is CAWSVRYGSPRLDNEQFF. The CDR3 DNA sequence: TGTGCCTGGAGTGTACGTTACGGTTCCCCTCGACTCGACAATGAGCAGTTCTTC. Drawing the rest from reference TRBV30 and TRBJ2-1, the complete variable domain is SQTIHQWPATLVQPVGSPLSLECTVEGTSNPNLYWYRQAAGRGLQLLFYSVGIGQISSEVPQNLSASRPQDRQFILSSKKLLLSDSGFYLCAWSVRYGSPRLDNEQFFGPGTRLTVL.

J is TRBJ2-1 and V is TRBV7-3; 8 bases map to TRBD1. V shed 4 bases, J shed 4 bases, and the junction held 6 bases outside the gene matches. Germline V gene sequence: CDR1 SGHTA, CDR2 FQGTGA. The CDR3 has 15 amino acids. CDR3 region: CASSYEQGAYNEQFF. The CDR3, as DNA: TGTGCCAGCAGCTATGAGCAGGGGGCTTACAATGAGCAGTTCTTC.

This sequence joins TRBV6-5 and TRBJ2-5, with D perhaps matching TRBD1 (6 bases). The ends were cut back, 7 bases at V and 1 base at J, with 16 bases in the middle. Germline V gives CDR1 MNHEY, CDR2 SVGAGI. The CDR3 is 15 amino acids. The CDR3 DNA is TGTGCCAGCAAAAAACTACAGGGAAGCCAAGAGACCCAGTACTTC. This codes for CASKKLQGSQETQYF.

This rearrangement joins TRBV29-1 to TRBJ2-4, with D maybe TRBD1 (6 bases). With 4 bases removed from V and 5 bases from J, the gap between germline ends came to 15 bases. The V gene's germline CDR1 is SQVTM and CDR2 ANQGSEA. The CDR3 totals 14 residues. The CDR3 DNA is TGCAGCGTTGTGGTACAGGGCCAGGAAAACATTCAGTACTTC. Its protein product is CSVVVQGQENIQYF.

The V and J genes are TRBV13 and TRBJ2-7, with 11 bases that match TRBD1. Germline values: CDR1 PRHDT, CDR2 FYEKMQ (reference sequence). V was pared by 0 bases and J by 6 bases, with 7 bases of the junction left unmatched. CDR3 size: 16 residues. This CDR3 is CASSLGPGQGGSEQYF. The CDR3 nucleotides are TGTGCCAGCAGCTTAGGCCCGGGACAGGGGGGTTCCGAGCAGTACTTC. The entire variable domain, with the rest obtained from reference TRBV13 and TRBJ2-7, is as follows: AAGVIQSPRHLIKEKRETATLKCYPIPRHDTVYWYQQGPGQDPQFLISFYEKMQSDKGSIPDRFSAQQFSDYHSELNMSSLELGDSALYFCASSLGPGQGGSEQYFGPGTRLTVT.

The chain joins TRBV15 to TRBJ2-1, with TRBD2 matching over 12 bases. J was trimmed by 1 base and V by 0 bases; bases with no gene match: 10. The germline CDR1 and CDR2 sequences are LNHNV and YYDKDF (reference sequence). The CDR3 covers 20 residues. The CDR3 bases are TGTGCCACCAGCAGAGATCGTCGGACTAGCGGGGCATTTTCCTACAATGAGCAGTTCTTC. Its protein is CATSRDRRTSGAFSYNEQFF.

This clone was observed a single time. The gene calls are TRBV11-2 and TRBJ2-7, with 10 bases that match TRBD2. Germline CDR1 reads SGHAT; CDR2 reads FQNNGV. The ends lost 0 bases at V and 8 bases at J; junction bases unmatched: 4. There are 14 residues in the CDR3. The CDR3 bases are TGTGCCAGCAGCTTAGATCTAGCGGGAGTAAAGCAGTACTTC. It specifies CASSLDLAGVKQYF.

The V and J genes are TRBV19 and TRBJ1-1; D perhaps matches TRBD1 (5 bases). Germline V lookup: CDR1 LNHDA, CDR2 SQIVND (reference sequence). The germline V and J ends were trimmed by 8 bases and 1 base, with 11 bases remaining between them. CDR3 length: 13 amino acids. This chain's CDR3 is CASWTRKNTEAFF. Written as DNA, the CDR3 is TGTGCCAGTTGGACACGAAAGAACACTGAAGCTTTCTTT.

V is TRBV19 and J is TRBJ1-6; no firm D call. Per the germline V gene, CDR1 is LNHDA and CDR2 is SQIVND (reference sequence). Trimming cost V 7 bases and J 0 bases, with 7 bases left between them. This CDR3 comprises 14 residues. CDR3 protein: CASKPSSYNSPLHF. CDR3 nucleotide sequence: TGTGCCAGTAAACCGAGCTCCTATAATTCACCCCTCCACTTT.

J is TRBJ2-1 and V is TRBV28; 8 bases agree with TRBD2. J gave up 8 bases and V 8 bases, and 17 bases lay outside the gene matches. The CDR3 has 16 amino acids. Looked up from germline, CDR1 is MDHEN and CDR2 is SYDVKM. CDR3 amino acids: CASRISSYGGAYEQFF. The CDR3 DNA reads as TGTGCCAGCCGAATCTCTAGCTACGGGGGGGCCTATGAGCAGTTCTTC.

This chain links TRBV27 with TRBJ1-5; D perhaps matches TRBD1 (5 bases). The V gene lost 4 bases and the J gene lost 4 bases, with 14 bases spanning the gap. This CDR3 comprises 15 residues. The germline gives CDR1 MNHEY, CDR2 SMNVEV (reference sequence). CDR3 sequence: CASSSIQGGNQPQHF. CDR3 coding DNA: TGTGCCAGCAGTTCGATCCAGGGTGGGAATCAGCCCCAGCATTTT.

The chain links TRBV5-4 to TRBJ1-2; 11 bases fit TRBD1. This CDR3 has 16 residues. Losses at the gene ends were 0 bases for V and 5 bases for J; bases not matched to a gene: 6. CDR1 and CDR2 from the germline V gene are SGHNT and YYREEE (reference sequence). Here the CDR3 reads CASSLGGQGAPYGYTF. Here the CDR3 DNA reads TGTGCCAGCAGCTTGGGAGGACAGGGGGCGCCGTATGGCTACACCTTC.

The chain uses TRBV5-6 and TRBJ1-4, with D possibly matching TRBD1 (5 bases). The V gene lost 4 bases and the J gene lost 4 bases, with 23 bases spanning the gap. The CDR3 runs to 18 residues. Germline V gives CDR1 SGHDT, CDR2 YYEEEE. This CDR3 is CASSQKPDAGGFNEKLFF. CDR3 bases: TGTGCCAGCAGCCAAAAACCTGACGCCGGGGGTTTTAATGAAAAACTGTTTTTT. The full variable domain, completed using reference TRBV5-6 and TRBJ1-4, is DAGVTQSPTHLIKTRGQQVTLRCSPKSGHDTVSWYQQALGQGPQFIFQYYEEEERQRGNFPDRFSGHQFPNYSSELNVNALLLGDSALYLCASSQKPDAGGFNEKLFFGSGTQLSVL.

This chain connects TRBV14 to TRBJ1-3; 7 bases fit TRBD1. The germline V gene encodes CDR1 SGHDN and CDR2 FVKESK. V gave up 1 base and J gave up 0 bases; unmatched junction bases: 6. The CDR3 spans 17 residues. For the CDR3, the DNA is TGTGCCAGCAGCCAAGGAGGGACAGTACTCTCTGGAAACACCATATATTTT. Translating gives CASSQGGTVLSGNTIYF.

This chain connects TRBV30 to TRBJ1-5; the D is unclear. Between the trimmed V and J ends, which lost 0 bases and 2 bases, there was a span of 20 bases. Germline CDR1 and CDR2: GTSNPN and SVGIG (reference sequence). The CDR3 has 18 residues. The CDR3 DNA reads TGTGCCTGGAGTGTACCCTTAAGGCTTGGCGGGCGCAATCAGCCCCAGCATTTT. Translated, it gives CAWSVPLRLGGRNQPQHF.

The chain combines TRBV19 with TRBJ1-3; maybe TRBD1 (5 bases). V lost 6 bases and J 5 bases, leaving 23 bases between the germline ends. Germline V CDR1 and CDR2: LNHDA, SQIVND (reference sequence). The CDR3 spans 17 residues. The CDR3 nucleotides are TGTGCCAGTAGCCGAGAAGGGGCAAGAGTCCGTCGAAACACCATATATTTT. It encodes CASSREGARVRRNTIYF.

The chain has TRBV7-9 and TRBJ1-2, with D possibly TRBD1 on 6 matching bases. Per germline, CDR1 SEHNR and CDR2 FQNEAQ (reference sequence). There are 13 residues in the CDR3. The germline V and J ends were trimmed by 5 bases and 8 bases, with 15 bases remaining between them. This chain's CDR3 is CASSQTGPGGYTF. The CDR3 coding sequence is TGTGCCAGCAGCCAGACAGGCCCCGGAGGCTACACCTTC. Based on the CDR3 plus reference TRBV7-9 and TRBJ1-2, the full variable domain is DTGVSQNPRHKITKRGQNVTFRCDPISEHNRLYWYRQTLGQGPEFLTYFQNEAQLEKSRLLSDRFSAERPKGSFSTLEIQRTEQGDSAMYLCASSQTGPGGYTFGSGTRLTVV.

CDR3 nucleotide sequence: TGTGCCAGCAGCGAGGGTTCCCTTGGAGGAAAACTGTTTTTT. Translated: CASSEGSLGGKLFF. V is TRBV5-6 and J is TRBJ1-4; no clear D. CDR1 and CDR2 (germline): SGHDT, YYEEEE. Between the trimmed V and J ends, which lost 4 bases and 10 bases, there was a span of 17 bases. This CDR3 is built from 14 residues.